This T cell receptor (beta chain) was retrieved from a study of T cells in Graves' hyperthyroidism and ophthalmopathy. Overall study results and limits: Ophthalmopathy prediction by the model preceded onset by a median approximately six months.

Using RNA transcripts as the source, TCR beta CDR3 regions were amplified. The HTBI primer set was used in a first-round RT-PCR of the TCR CDR3. Using its own MiXCR run on the multiplex PCR reads, TCRdb lists one record per CDR3 protein. The sample contains about 350,000 distinct CDR3 sequences, about 15% of which appear only once. The hyperthyroidism patients had all been newly diagnosed, and their disease duration was under 2 months. Their ages ranged from 18 to 65 years. The study left out patients who had uncontrolled infection, other autoimmune disease, pregnancy or lactation. Diagnosis rested on symptoms, serum thyroxine and TRAb, thyroid ultrasound, and orbital computed tomography. With 0 bases clipped from V and 4 bases from J, the junction kept 6 bases outside the gene matches. Germline CDR1 and CDR2: DFQATT and SNEGSKA (reference sequence). The CDR3 covers 16 residues. This clonotype appeared a few times. Antigen specificity is unknown.

Sequencing was carried out using blood. This TCR came from a woman aged 30 to 39 with Graves' hyperthyroidism. The J gene is TRBJ2-3, the V gene TRBV20-1; TRBD1 matches at 11 bases. CDR3 DNA sequence: TGCAGTGCTAGAGATAGCGGGACAGGGGGTGCAGATACGCAGTATTTT. Translating it yields CSARDSGTGGADTQYF.